The present entry profiles one T cell receptor (beta chain) with its context. Antigen unknown. This sample's TCRbeta library carried unique molecular identifier barcodes. TCRdb independently ran MiXCR on the PCR reads; one entry per CDR3 protein. The table has approximately 800,000 distinct CDR3 sequences, around 15% seen once. The source of the sample is a study of T-cell reconstitution after alpha-beta-depleted transplantation in children. Study-wide results and limits: Expanded graft clones, several hundred of them, were reportedly the source of alpha-beta T cells about two months after transplant. Surviving recipient T cells and intrathymic progenitors accounted for some patients' high TCRbeta diversity at day 60.

Germline-derived CDR1 and CDR2 are SQVTM and ANQGSEA. The trim removed 4 bases at V and 7 bases at J, leaving 7 bases unmatched. This CDR3 contains 13 residues. This rearrangement joins TRBV29-1 to TRBJ2-7; 10 bases align to TRBD2. The sequenced sample was PBMCs, mostly from graft donor cells, obtained 360 days after TCRalphabeta/CD19-depleted stem cell transplant. The origin of this receptor is a male patient aged 10-17 years who had a stem cell transplant for acute lymphoblastic leukemia, so the T cells may come from the graft donor. The CDR3, as DNA: TGCAGCGTTGTCGGAGGGACTAGCGTAGAGCAGTACTTC. Amino acid sequence: CSVVGGTSVEQYF.